Listed below are T cell receptor beta chains from one sample, sequenced in a study of T cells in Graves' hyperthyroidism and ophthalmopathy. TCRdb reprocessed the multiplex PCR reads via MiXCR and lists one record per CDR3 protein. Of roughly 580,000 distinct CDR3 sequences listed, 35% to 55% are singletons. Material: peripheral blood or thyroid tissue (not recorded which). These receptor sequences come from a woman aged 18-35 years with Graves' hyperthyroidism. CDR3s leave out the opening cysteine and the closing phenylalanine or tryptophan. Clone sizes are given selectively: once, few, many, or a class where the clone is expanded.

V	J	size	CDR3
TRBV7-3	TRBJ2-7	-	ASSLGTGGNYEQY
TRBV15	TRBJ2-6	-	ATNAGTGANVLT
TRBV10-3	TRBJ2-7	-	ASGSTGVYEQY
TRBV7-2	TRBJ1-1	-	ASSTPSGRNTEAF
TRBV7-2	TRBJ1-1	few	ASSQGQGMNTEAF
TRBV12-5	TRBJ1-2	-	ASGIGGYT
TRBV30	TRBJ2-5	-	AWTYRTQETQY
TRBV7-3	TRBJ2-7	-	ASSQEPALAGAVEQY
TRBV7-9	TRBJ1-1	many	ASSLSQLNTEAF
TRBV25-1	TRBJ1-2	-	ASSYFQGPLNDYT
TRBV24-1	TRBJ1-5	many	ATSEGTDNQPQH